This T cell receptor (beta chain) was sequenced for a study of early T cells in non-severe SARS-CoV-2 infection (dated by TCRdb to 2020 to 2022). For context, the study as a whole: Because TCR sequencing relied on bulk RNA taken from unsorted whole blood, pairing of alpha and beta chains was not possible.

CDR1 SNHLY and CDR2 FYNNEI are derived from the germline V gene. V drops 6 bases and J drops 11 bases, leaving 14 bases in between. The CDR3 starts with the cysteine, ends with the phenylalanine, and has 12 residues. Left in the record is the CDR3 DNA by itself, 36 bases read in frame from the first base. Library method: 5' RACE. Sequencing used a NextSeq 500. To correct for sequencing error and PCR bias, the TCR library protocol tagged individual cDNA molecules with unique molecular identifiers. Sequencing covered both TCR alpha and beta chains, and within each sample the abundances of alpha and beta sequences were tightly co-correlated. In the source study's methods: Decombinator V4 was used to perform V gene, J gene and CDR3 annotation of TCR sequences. TCRs were defined as expanded if a significant change between any two time points was detected under a Poisson model with p below 0.0001. TCR abundances were normalised to the total number of TCRs sequenced per sample and were expressed as counts per million. MAIT TCRs were defined by TRAV1-2 paired with TRAJ12, TRAJ20 or TRAJ33, and iNKT TCRs by TRAV10 paired with TRAJ18. A search of VDJdb, accessed on 1 November 2021, was run for TCRs annotated to CMV, EBV and SARS-CoV-2, with TCRs annotated for multiple antigens excluded. Starting from the raw public reads, TCRdb applied fastp trimming at Q25, assembled clones with MiXCR and retained in-frame beta chains. One record per CDR3 amino acid sequence lists the most common genes and DNA. Clone size and V and J calls follow TCRdb, not the original study. The sample profile shows approximately 66,000 distinct CDR3 sequences; about 12% of them were found once. The leading ten clones occupy roughly 4.5% of the sample.

The study at large found these results: VDJdb matching was skewed toward anti-spike CD8 responses and likely underestimated virus-specific expansions by missing private and CD4 specificities.

This clonotype was seen repeatedly, ten times or more. The clone's antigen remains unknown. The record has no base qualities; no much larger clone is one base away. The study was a case-control design nested within a healthcare worker cohort in London, UK, with weekly nasopharyngeal swab PCR tests and blood sampling. Between 23 and 31 March 2020, the week of the UK lockdown, healthcare workers were enrolled and then followed up weekly for as long as 16 weeks. The sequencing input was whole blood. The chain uses TRBV2 and TRBJ2-1, and perhaps TRBD1 as D gene, on 6 matching bases. This sequence originates from an adult who was a healthcare worker with PCR-confirmed SARS-CoV-2 infection or an uninfected control (not recorded which). The CDR3: CASREGTIQQFF. The DNA is TGTGCCAGCAGAGAGGGGACAATTCAGCAGTTCTTC. The variable domain in full, with residues beyond the CDR3 obtained from the reference TRBV2 and TRBJ2-1 genes, is EPEVTQTPSHQVTQMGQEVILRCVPISNHLYFYWYRQILGQKVEFLVSFYNNEISEKSEIFDDQFSVERPDGSNFTLKIRSTKLEDSAMYFCASREGTIQQFFGPGTRLTVL.